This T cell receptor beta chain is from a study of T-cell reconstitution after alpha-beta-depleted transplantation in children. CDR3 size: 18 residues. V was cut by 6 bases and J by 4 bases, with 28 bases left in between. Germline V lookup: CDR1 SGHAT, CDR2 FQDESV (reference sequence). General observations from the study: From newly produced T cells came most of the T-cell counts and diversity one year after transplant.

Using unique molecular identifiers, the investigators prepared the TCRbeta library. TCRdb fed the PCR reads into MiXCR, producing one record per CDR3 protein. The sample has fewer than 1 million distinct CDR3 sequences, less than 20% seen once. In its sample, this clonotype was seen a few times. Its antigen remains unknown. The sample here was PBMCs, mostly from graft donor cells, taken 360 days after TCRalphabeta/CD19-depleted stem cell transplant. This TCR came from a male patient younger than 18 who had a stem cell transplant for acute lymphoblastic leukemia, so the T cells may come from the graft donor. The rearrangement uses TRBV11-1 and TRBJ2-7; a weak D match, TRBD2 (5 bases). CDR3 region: CASRDGRGSGGERYEQYF. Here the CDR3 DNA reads TGTGCCAGCAGGGACGGTAGAGGATCAGGAGGAGAAAGATACGAGCAGTACTTC.